The 5 T cell receptor beta chains given below trace back to one sample, sequenced in a study of blood T cell repertoires in COVID-19 (TCRdb year 2020). The method was the immunoSEQ multiplex PCR assay. Held by TCRdb, this immuneACCESS table contains in-frame sequences only and omits some clones. Under half of the omission traces to an unresolved V gene where checked; the cause of the rest is unknown. The table for this sample lists 280,000 or so clones; nearly 90% of them were counted only once. Less than 3% of the sample comes from the top ten. The sequencing input was PBMCs or T cells enriched from blood (not recorded which). All receptors derive from a woman between 45 and 65 years old who had been exposed to COVID-19.

This chain joins TRBV5-1 and TRBJ1-4, with D possibly matching TRBD1 (6 bases). The V and J ends lost 2 bases and 8 bases respectively, with 10 bases between them. The CDR3 loop spans 13 amino acids. CDR1 is SGHRS and CDR2 is YFSETQ in the germline V gene. This CDR3 is CASSFPDSEKLFF. CDR3 bases: TGCGCCAGCAGCTTCCCGGACAGCGAAAAACTGTTTTTT.

The V gene is TRBV5-4, the J gene TRBJ2-1, with TRBD2 identical over 15 bases. With V trimmed by 4 bases and J by 0 bases, 8 bases remained unmatched. The CDR3 covers 19 residues. Germline CDR1 SGHNT, CDR2 YYREEE (reference sequence). As DNA, the CDR3 is TGTGCCAGCAGCCCACCGGGACTAGCGGGGGGAAGCTCCTACAATGAGCAGTTCTTC. Protein product: CASSPPGLAGGSSYNEQFF. The complete variable domain, with remaining parts taken from reference TRBV5-4 and TRBJ2-1, reads ETGVTQSPTHLIKTRGQQVTLRCSSQSGHNTVSWYQQALGQGPQFIFQYYREEENGRGNFPPRFSGLQFPNYSSELNVNALELDDSALYLCASSPPGLAGGSSYNEQFFGPGTRLTVL.

J is TRBJ2-2 and V is TRBV19, with D maybe TRBD2 (5 bases). Germline V gives CDR1 LNHDA, CDR2 SQIVND (reference sequence). The CDR3 length is 13 residues. V was clipped by 7 bases and J by 5 bases, with 11 bases between them. The chain's CDR3 is CASNAPGTGELFF. CDR3 bases: TGTGCCAGTAACGCACCGGGGACCGGGGAGCTGTTTTTT.

The chain joins TRBV24-1 to TRBJ2-5, with TRBD1 identical over 9 bases. Germline lookup yields CDR1 KGHDR and CDR2 SFDVKD. The CDR3 has 16 amino acids. Trimming removed 4 bases from V and 5 bases from J; junction bases left unmatched: 10. This chain's CDR3 is CATSDPTGGHWETQYF. CDR3 coding DNA: TGTGCCACCAGTGACCCAACAGGGGGCCACTGGGAGACCCAGTACTTC.

The chain is built from TRBV5-1 and TRBJ1-6; D not resolved. Deletions cut 5 bases from V and 8 bases from J, with 11 bases between. This CDR3 comprises 13 residues. CDR1 and CDR2 from the germline V gene are SGHRS and YFSETQ. CDR3 nucleotides: TGCGCCAGCAGGCGAGGAGAAGATTCACCCCTCCACTTT. Translating gives CASRRGEDSPLHF. The full variable domain, completed using reference TRBV5-1 and TRBJ1-6, is KAGVTQTPRYLIKTRGQQVTLSCSPISGHRSVSWYQQTPGQGLQFLFEYFSETQRNKGNFPGRFSGRQFSNSRSEMNVSTLELGDSALYLCASRRGEDSPLHFGNGTRLTVT.